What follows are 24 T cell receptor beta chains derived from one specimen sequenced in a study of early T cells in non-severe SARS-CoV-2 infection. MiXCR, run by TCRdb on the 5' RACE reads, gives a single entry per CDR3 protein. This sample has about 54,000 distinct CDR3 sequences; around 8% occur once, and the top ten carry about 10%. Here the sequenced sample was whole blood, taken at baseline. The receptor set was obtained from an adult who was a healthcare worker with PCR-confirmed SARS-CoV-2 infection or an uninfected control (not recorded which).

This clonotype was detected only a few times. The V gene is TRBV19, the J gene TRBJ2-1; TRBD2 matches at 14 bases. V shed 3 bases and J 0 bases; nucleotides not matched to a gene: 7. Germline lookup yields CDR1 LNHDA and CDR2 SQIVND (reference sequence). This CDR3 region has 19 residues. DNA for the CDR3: TGTGCCAGTAGTATTGCGTTCGGACTAGCGGGGGGCTCCTACAATGAGCAGTTCTTC. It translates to CASSIAFGLAGGSYNEQFF.

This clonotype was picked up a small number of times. CDR3 sequence reads: CASSRARPYEQYF. For the CDR3, the DNA is TGTGCCAGCAGCCGTGCTCGCCCCTACGAGCAGTACTTC. The rearrangement joins TRBV7-9 to TRBJ2-7; the D is unclear. V was cut by 5 bases and J by 2 bases, with 10 bases left in between. The germline CDR1 and CDR2 sequences are SEHNR and FQNEAQ (reference sequence). There are 13 residues in the CDR3.

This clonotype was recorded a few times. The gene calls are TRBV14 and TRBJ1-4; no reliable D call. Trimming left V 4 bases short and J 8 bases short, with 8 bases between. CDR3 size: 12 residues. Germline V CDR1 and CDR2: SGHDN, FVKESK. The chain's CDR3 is CASSRPFEKLFF. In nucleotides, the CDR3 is TGTGCCAGCAGCCGCCCGTTCGAAAAACTGTTTTTT.

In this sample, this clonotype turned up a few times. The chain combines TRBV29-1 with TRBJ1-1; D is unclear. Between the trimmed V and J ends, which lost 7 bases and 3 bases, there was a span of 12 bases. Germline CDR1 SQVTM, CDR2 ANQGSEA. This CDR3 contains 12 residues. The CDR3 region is CSADMADTEAFF. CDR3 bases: TGCAGCGCCGACATGGCCGACACTGAAGCTTTCTTT.

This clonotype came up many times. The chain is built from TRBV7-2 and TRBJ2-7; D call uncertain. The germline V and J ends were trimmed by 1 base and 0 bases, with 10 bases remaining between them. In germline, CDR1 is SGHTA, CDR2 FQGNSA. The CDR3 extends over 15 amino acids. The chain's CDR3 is CASSLVAGDSYEQYF. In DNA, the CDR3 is TGTGCCAGCAGCTTAGTGGCCGGAGACTCCTACGAGCAGTACTTC.

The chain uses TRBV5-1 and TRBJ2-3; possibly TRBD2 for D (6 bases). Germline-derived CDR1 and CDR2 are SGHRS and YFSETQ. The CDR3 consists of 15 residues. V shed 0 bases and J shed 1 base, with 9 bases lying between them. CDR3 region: CASSLGGEGTDTQYF. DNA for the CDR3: TGCGCCAGCAGCTTGGGCGGGGAAGGCACAGATACGCAGTATTTT.

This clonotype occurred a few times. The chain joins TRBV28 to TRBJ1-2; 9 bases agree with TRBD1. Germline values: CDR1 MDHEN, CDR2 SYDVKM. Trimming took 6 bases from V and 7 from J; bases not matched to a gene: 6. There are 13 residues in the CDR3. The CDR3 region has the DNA TGTGCCAGCAGCCCGGGACAGGGTACTGGCTACACCTTC. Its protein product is CASSPGQGTGYTF.

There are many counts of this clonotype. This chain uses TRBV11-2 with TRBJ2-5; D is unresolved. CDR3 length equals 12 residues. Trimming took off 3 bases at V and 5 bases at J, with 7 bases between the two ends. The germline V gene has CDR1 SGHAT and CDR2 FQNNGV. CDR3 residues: CASSLDRETQYF. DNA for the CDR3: TGTGCCAGCAGCTTGGACCGTGAGACCCAGTACTTC.

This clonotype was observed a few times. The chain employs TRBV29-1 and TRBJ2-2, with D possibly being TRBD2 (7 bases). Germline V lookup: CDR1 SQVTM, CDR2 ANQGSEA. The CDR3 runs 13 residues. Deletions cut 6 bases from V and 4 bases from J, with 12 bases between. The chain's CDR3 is CSVRGGGTGELFF. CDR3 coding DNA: TGCAGCGTCAGGGGAGGGGGCACCGGGGAGCTGTTTTTT.

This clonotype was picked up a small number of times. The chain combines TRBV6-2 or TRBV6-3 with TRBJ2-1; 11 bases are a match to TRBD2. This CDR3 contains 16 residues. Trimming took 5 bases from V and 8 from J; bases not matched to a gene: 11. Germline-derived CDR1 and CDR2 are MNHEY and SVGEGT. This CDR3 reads CASSLTGTSGTYEQFF. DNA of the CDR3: TGTGCCAGCAGTCTAACCGGGACTAGCGGTACCTATGAGCAGTTCTTC.

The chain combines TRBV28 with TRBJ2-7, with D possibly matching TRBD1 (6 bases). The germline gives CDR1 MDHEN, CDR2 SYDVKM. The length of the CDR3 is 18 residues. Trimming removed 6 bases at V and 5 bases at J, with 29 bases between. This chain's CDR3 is CASRQQYALQGKRNEQYF. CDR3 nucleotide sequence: TGTGCCAGCAGACAACAATACGCACTACAGGGCAAGCGCAACGAGCAGTACTTC.

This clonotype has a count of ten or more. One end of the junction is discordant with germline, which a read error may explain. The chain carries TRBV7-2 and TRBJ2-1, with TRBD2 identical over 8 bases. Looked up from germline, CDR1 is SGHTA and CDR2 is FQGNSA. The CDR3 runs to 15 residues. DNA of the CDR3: TGTGCCAGCAGCTTAGCTAGCGGGGCCTATAATGAGCAGTTCTTC. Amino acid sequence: CASSLASGAYNEQFF. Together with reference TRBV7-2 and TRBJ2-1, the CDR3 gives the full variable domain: GAGVSQSPSNKVTEKGKDVELRCDPISGHTALYWYRQSLGQGLEFLIYFQGNSAPDKSGLPSDRFSAERTGGSVSTLTIQRTQQEDSAVYLCASSLASGAYNEQFFGPGTRLTVL.

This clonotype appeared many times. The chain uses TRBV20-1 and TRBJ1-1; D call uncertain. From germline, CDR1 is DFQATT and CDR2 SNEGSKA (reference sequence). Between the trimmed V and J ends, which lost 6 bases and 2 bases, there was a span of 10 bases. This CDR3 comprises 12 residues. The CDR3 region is CSAGGANTEAFF. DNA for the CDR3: TGCAGTGCCGGCGGAGCTAACACTGAAGCTTTCTTT.

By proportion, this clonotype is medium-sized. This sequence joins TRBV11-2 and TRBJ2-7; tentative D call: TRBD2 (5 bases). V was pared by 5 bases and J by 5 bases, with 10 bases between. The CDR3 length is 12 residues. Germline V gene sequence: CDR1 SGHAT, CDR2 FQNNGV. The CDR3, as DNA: TGTGCCAGCAGCCTTACTAGGAACGAGCAGTACTTC. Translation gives CASSLTRNEQYF.

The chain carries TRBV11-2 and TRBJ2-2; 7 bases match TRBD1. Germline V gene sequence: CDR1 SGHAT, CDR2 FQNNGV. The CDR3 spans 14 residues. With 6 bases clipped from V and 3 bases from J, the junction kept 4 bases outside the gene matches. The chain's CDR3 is CASSTGADTGELFF. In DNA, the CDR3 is TGTGCCAGCAGTACAGGGGCCGACACCGGGGAGCTGTTTTTT.

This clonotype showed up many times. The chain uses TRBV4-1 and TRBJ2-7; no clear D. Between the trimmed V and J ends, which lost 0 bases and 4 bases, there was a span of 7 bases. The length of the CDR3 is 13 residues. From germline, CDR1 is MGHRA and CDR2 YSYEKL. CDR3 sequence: CASSQETGYEQYF. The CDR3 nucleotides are TGCGCCAGCAGCCAAGAAACCGGATACGAGCAGTACTTC.

This CDR3 reads CASSFAIGLATDTQYF. In DNA, the CDR3 is TGTGCCAGCAGCTTCGCAATCGGACTGGCAACAGATACGCAGTATTTT. This sequence joins TRBV11-2 and TRBJ2-3; the D gene is possibly TRBD2 (5 bases). Germline V gene sequence: CDR1 SGHAT, CDR2 FQNNGV. The CDR3 is 16 residues long. V dropped 3 bases and J dropped 3 bases, with 16 bases sitting between them.

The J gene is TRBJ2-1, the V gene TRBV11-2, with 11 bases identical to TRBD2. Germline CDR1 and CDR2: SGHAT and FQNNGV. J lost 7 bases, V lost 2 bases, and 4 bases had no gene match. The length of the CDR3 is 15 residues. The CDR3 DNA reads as TGTGCCAGCAGCTTACGACTAGCGGGATGGAATGAGCAGTTCTTC. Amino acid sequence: CASSLRLAGWNEQFF.

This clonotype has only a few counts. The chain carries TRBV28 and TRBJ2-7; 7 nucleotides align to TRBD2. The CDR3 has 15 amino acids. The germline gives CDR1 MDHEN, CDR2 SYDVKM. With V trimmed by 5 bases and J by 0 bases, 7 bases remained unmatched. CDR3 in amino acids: CASSPSGVSSYEQYF. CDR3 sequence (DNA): TGTGCCAGCAGTCCGAGCGGGGTGAGCTCCTACGAGCAGTACTTC.

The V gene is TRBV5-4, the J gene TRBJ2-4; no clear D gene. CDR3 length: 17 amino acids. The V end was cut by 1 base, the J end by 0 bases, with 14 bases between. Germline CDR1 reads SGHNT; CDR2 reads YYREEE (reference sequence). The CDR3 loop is CASSLIPETRAKNIQYF. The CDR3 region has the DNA TGTGCCAGCAGCTTGATCCCCGAGACACGAGCCAAAAACATTCAGTACTTC. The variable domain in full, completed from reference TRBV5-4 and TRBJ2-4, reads ETGVTQSPTHLIKTRGQQVTLRCSSQSGHNTVSWYQQALGQGPQFIFQYYREEENGRGNFPPRFSGLQFPNYSSELNVNALELDDSALYLCASSLIPETRAKNIQYFGAGTRLSVL.

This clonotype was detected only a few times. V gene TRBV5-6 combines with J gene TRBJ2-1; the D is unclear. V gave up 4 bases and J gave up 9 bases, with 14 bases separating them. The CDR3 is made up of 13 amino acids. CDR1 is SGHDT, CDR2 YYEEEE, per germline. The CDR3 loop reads CASSLENGREQFF. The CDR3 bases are TGTGCCAGCAGCCTCGAGAACGGGCGTGAGCAGTTCTTC.

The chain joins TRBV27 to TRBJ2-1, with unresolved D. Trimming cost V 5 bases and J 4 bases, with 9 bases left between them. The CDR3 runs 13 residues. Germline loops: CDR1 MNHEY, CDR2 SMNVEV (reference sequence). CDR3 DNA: TGTGCCAGCAGTACTGCCACATACAATGAGCAGTTCTTC. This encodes CASSTATYNEQFF.

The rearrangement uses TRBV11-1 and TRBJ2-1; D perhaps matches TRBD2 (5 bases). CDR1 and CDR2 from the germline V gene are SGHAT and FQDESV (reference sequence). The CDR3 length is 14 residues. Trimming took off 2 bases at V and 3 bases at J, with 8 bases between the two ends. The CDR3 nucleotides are TGTGCCAGCAGCTTAAGAGGGTACTACAATGAGCAGTTCTTC. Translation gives CASSLRGYYNEQFF.

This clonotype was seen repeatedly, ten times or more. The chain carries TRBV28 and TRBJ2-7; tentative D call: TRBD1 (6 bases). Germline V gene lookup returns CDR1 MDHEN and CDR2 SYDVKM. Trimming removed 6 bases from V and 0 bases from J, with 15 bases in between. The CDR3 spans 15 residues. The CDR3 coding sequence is TGTGCCAGCAGAAAGAGCAGGGGACCCTCCTACGAGCAGTACTTC. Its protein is CASRKSRGPSYEQYF.